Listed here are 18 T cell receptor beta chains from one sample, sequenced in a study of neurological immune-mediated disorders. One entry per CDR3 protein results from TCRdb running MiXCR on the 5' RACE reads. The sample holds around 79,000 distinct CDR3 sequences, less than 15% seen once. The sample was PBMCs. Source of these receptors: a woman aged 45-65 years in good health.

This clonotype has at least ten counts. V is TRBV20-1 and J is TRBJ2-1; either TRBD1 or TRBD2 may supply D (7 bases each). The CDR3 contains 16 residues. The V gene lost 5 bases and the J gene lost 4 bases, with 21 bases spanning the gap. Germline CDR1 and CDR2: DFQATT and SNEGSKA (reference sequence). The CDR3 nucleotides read TGCAGTGCTTTGCCCAGGGGGGGTAGGGGATACAATGAGCAGTTCTTC. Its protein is CSALPRGGRGYNEQFF.

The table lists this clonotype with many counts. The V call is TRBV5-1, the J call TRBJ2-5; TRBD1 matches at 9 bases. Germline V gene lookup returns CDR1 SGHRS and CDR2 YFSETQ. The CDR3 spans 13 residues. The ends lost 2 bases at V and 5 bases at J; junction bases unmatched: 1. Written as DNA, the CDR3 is TGCGCCAGCAGCTTCGGACAGGGGGAGACCCAGTACTTC. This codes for CASSFGQGETQYF.

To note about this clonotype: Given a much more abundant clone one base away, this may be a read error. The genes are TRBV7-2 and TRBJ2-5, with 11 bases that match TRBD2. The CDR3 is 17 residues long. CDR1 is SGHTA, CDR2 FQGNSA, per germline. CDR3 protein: CANSRYLSGGAGETQYF. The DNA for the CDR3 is TGTGCCAACAGCCGATACCTTAGCGGGGGGGCTGGAGAGACCCAGTACTTC.

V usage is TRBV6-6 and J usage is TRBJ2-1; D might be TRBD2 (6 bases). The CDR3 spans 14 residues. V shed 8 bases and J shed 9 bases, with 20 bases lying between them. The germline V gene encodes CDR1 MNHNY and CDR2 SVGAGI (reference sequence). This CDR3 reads CASAVGGRYGEQFF. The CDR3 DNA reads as TGTGCCAGCGCCGTGGGGGGTCGGTACGGTGAGCAGTTCTTC.

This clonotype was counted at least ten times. CDR3 protein: CATRLNRLNYGYTF. The CDR3 coding sequence is TGTGCCACCAGACTTAACAGGCTTAACTATGGCTACACCTTC. V gene TRBV15 combines with J gene TRBJ1-2; perhaps TRBD1 as D (5 bases). The CDR3 spans 14 residues. Trimming left V 6 bases short and J 1 base short, with 12 bases between. Germline lookup yields CDR1 LNHNV and CDR2 YYDKDF (reference sequence).

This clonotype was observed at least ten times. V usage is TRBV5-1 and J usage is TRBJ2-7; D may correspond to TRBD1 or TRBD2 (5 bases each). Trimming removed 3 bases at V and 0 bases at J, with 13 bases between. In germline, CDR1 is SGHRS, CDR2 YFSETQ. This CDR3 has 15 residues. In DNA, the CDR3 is TGCGCCAGCAGCTCCAGGGACCGCATCTCCTACGAGCAGTACTTC. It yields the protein CASSSRDRISYEQYF. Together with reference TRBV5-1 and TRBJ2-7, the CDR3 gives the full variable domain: KAGVTQTPRYLIKTRGQQVTLSCSPISGHRSVSWYQQTPGQGLQFLFEYFSETQRNKGNFPGRFSGRQFSNSRSEMNVSTLELGDSALYLCASSSRDRISYEQYFGPGTRLTVT.

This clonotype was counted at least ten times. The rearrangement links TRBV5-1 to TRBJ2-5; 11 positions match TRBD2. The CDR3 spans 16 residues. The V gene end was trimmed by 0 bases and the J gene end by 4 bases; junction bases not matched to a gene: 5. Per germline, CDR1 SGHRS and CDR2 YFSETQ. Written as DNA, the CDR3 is TGCGCCAGCAGCTTGGCCCTAGCGGGGGGTGGAGAGACCCAGTACTTC. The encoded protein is CASSLALAGGGETQYF.

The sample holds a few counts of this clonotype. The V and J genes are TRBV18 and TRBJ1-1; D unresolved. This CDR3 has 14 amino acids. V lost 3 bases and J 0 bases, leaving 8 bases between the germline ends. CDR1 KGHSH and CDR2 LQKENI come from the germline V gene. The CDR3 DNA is TGTGCCAGCTCACCCCAGATATTGAACACTGAAGCTTTCTTT. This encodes CASSPQILNTEAFF.

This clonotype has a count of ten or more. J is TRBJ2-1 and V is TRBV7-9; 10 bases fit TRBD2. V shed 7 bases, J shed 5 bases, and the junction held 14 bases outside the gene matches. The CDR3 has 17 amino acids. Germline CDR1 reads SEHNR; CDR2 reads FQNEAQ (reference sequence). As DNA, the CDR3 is TGTGCCAGCACTTTAGGGATTGGGACTAGCGCCCACAATGAGCAGTTCTTC. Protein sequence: CASTLGIGTSAHNEQFF.

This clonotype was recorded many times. The CDR3 DNA reads TGCAGCGTTGAGAACAGGGGAAGGGTGTCAGATACGCAGTATTTT. Encoded protein: CSVENRGRVSDTQYF. The rearrangement uses TRBV29-1 and TRBJ2-3; 7 nucleotides align to TRBD1. The germline V gene encodes CDR1 SQVTM and CDR2 ANQGSEA. The V and J ends lost 3 bases and 4 bases, in that order; junction bases with no gene match: 10. The CDR3 is made up of 15 amino acids.

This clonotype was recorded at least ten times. CDR3 DNA: TGTGCCAGCAGGGGACAGGGGGCCTGGGAGACCCAGTACTTC. Its translation: CASRGQGAWETQYF. The genes are TRBV27 and TRBJ2-5; 12 bases are a match to TRBD1. This CDR3 spans 14 amino acids. V lost 6 bases to trimming and J lost 5 bases; unmatched junction nucleotides: 4. The germline gives CDR1 MNHEY, CDR2 SMNVEV (reference sequence).

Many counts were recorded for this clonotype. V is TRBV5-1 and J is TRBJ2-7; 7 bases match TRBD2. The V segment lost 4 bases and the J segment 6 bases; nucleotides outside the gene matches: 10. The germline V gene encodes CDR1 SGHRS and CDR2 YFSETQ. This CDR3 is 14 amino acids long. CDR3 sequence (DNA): TGCGCCAGCAGCCTCGGGACTACTTTTGGCGAGCAGTACTTC. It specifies CASSLGTTFGEQYF.

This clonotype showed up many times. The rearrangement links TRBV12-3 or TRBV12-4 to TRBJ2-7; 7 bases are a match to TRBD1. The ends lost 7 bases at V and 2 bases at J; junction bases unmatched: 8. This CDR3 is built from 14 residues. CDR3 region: CASTVTGKPYEQYF. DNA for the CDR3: TGTGCCAGCACCGTGACAGGGAAACCCTACGAGCAGTACTTC.

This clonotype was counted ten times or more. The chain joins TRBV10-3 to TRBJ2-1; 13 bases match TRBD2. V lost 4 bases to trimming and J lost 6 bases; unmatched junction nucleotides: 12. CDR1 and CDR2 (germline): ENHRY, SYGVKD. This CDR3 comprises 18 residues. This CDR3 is CAISVRLAGGQGSNEQFF. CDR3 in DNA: TGTGCCATCAGTGTGCGACTAGCGGGGGGCCAGGGGAGCAATGAGCAGTTCTTC.

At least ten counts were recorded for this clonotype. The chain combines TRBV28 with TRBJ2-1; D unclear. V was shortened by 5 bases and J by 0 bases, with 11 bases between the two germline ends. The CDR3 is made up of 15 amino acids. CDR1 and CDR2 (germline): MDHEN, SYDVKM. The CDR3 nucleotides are TGTGCCAGCAGTCCAAGACGAGGCTCCTACAATGAGCAGTTCTTC. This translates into CASSPRRGSYNEQFF.

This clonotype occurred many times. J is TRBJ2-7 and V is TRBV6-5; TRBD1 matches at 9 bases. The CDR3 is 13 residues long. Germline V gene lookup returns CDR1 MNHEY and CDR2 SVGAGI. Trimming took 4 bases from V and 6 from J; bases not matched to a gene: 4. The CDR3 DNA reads TGTGCCAGCAGTTGGTACAGGGGGCTCGAGCAGTACTTC. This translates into CASSWYRGLEQYF.

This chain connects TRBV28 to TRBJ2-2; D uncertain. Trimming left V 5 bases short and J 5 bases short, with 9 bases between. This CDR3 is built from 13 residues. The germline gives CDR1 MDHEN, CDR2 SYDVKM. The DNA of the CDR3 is TGTGCCAGCAGTGACCGGTTAACCGGGGAGCTGTTTTTT. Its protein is CASSDRLTGELFF.

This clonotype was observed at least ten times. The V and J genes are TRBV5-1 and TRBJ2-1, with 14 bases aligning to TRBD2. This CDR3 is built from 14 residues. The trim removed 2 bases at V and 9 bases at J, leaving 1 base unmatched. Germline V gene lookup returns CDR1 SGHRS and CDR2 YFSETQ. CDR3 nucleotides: TGCGCCAGCAGCTTAGGGACTAGCGGGGGTGAGCAGTTCTTC. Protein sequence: CASSLGTSGGEQFF.